This T cell receptor (beta chain) was retrieved from a study of cytomegalovirus exposure and HLA in healthy donors. Study-wide results and caveats: Cytomegalovirus association was assigned to about 150 TCR beta chains. An analysis done earlier found most TCR beta V segments productive about 90% or about 30% of the time. The CMV antigen specificity of a few CMV-associated chains was confirmed through in vitro analysis.

On this clone itself: Its specificity is not known.

From germline, CDR1 is SGHTA and CDR2 FQGNSA. The CDR3 spans 16 residues. Trimming cost V 7 bases and J 1 base; bases outside gene matches: 8. Use of 60 Vbeta and 13 Jbeta primers characterized the PCR. Using immunoSEQ multiplex PCR, the repertoire was profiled, and TCRdb retains in-frame clones only, with some absent. This sample has fewer than 250,000 clones, with 60% to 80% found just once. Sequencing was carried out using PBMCs. This clonotype was obtained from a male donor in good health and CMV-seronegative. The genes are TRBV7-2 and TRBJ2-1; 9 bases line up with TRBD2. The DNA of the CDR3 is TGTGCCAGCACCCTAGGACTAGCGAGATCCTACAATGAGCAGTTCTTC. This encodes CASTLGLARSYNEQFF.